These T cell receptor beta chains were read from a single sample in a study of blood T cell repertoires in COVID-19. Sequencing used immunoSEQ multiplex PCR; TCRdb keeps in-frame clones, though not all of them. Found here are about 130,000 clones, 85% of them singletons; the top ten hold 5% to 7.5%. The source material was peripheral blood. These receptors originate from an elderly man with active or convalescent COVID-19. CDR3s leave out the opening cysteine and the closing phenylalanine or tryptophan. Fields, in order: D gene, J gene, V gene, clone size, CDR3 protein. The D gene is left open where the match is weak. Some rows have no size entry. The others give once, few or many, or a class for an expanded clone.

>TRBD2|TRBJ2-5|TRBV19|NA
ASTPRYAGGRETQY
>NA|TRBJ2-1|TRBV24-1|NA
ATSASRDSYNEQF
>TRBD2|TRBJ2-7|TRBV27|NA
ASSSRLAGGPSAYEQY
>TRBD1|TRBJ1-1|TRBV5-1|NA
ASSTQGSGTEAF
>TRBD1|TRBJ1-6|TRBV30|few
AWGGQGKSPLH
>TRBD1|TRBJ2-7|TRBV5-4|NA
ASSDRTGGAYEQY
>TRBD1|TRBJ1-2|TRBV6-5|NA
ASREGTASNYGYT
>NA|TRBJ2-7|TRBV7-2|few
ASSLGQDGEQY
>NA|TRBJ1-1|TRBV28|NA
ASSQTRGNTEAF
>NA|TRBJ2-1|TRBV7-2|NA
ASSLAYSDNEQF
>TRBD1|TRBJ1-5|TRBV30|NA
AWSDWHTGGGQPQH
>TRBD2|TRBJ2-3|TRBV29-1|NA
SVDPSGGAVDTQY
>TRBD2|TRBJ2-3|TRBV29-1|NA
SVSTSGRSDTQY
>NA|TRBJ2-1|TRBV10-3|NA
AIADYNEQF
>TRBD1|TRBJ2-2|TRBV5-6|NA
ASSTGTGVAGELF
>TRBD1|TRBJ1-1|TRBV18|NA
ASSRQGMNTEAF
>NA|TRBJ2-3|TRBV6-5|NA
ASTSDTQY
>TRBD1|TRBJ1-2|TRBV19|NA
ASSTLRDRGPGYT
>NA|TRBJ1-6|TRBV30|NA
AWTQRESSPLH